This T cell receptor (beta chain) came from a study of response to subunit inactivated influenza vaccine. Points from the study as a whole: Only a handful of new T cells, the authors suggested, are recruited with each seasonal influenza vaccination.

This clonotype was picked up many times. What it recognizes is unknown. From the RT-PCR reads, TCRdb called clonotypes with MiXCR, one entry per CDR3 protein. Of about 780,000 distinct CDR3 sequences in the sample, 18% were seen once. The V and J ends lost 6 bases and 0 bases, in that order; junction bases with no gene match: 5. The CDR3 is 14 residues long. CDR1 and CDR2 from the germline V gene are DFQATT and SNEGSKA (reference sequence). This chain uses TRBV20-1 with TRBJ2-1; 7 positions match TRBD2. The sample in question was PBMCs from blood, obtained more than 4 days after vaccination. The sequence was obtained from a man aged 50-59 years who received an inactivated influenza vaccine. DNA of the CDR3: TGCAGTGCAACCCGGGACTACTCCTACAATGAGCAGTTCTTC. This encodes CSATRDYSYNEQFF.